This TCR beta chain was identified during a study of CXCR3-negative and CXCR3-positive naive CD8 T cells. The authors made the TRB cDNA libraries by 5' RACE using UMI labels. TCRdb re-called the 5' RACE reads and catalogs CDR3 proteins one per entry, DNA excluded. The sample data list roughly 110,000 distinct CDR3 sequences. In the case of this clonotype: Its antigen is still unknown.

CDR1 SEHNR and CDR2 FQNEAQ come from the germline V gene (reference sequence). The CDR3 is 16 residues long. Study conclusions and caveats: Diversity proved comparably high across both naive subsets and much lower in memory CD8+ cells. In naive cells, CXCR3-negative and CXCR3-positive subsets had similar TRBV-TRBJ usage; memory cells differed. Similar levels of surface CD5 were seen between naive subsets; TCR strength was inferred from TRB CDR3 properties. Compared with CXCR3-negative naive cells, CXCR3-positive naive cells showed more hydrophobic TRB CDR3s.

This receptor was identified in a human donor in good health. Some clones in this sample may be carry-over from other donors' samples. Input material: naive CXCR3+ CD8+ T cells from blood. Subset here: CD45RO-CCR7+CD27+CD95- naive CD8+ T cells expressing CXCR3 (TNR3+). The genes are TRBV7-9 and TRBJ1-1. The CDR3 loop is CASSSIGGDMNTEAFF.